These 29 T cell receptor beta chains were sequenced from one sample in a study of shared clonotypes between healthy human individuals. Using immunoSEQ multiplex PCR, the repertoire was profiled, and TCRdb retains in-frame clones only, with some absent. Among roughly 1,500,000 clones listed, approximately 98.5% were seen once. Sequenced material: naive CD4+ T cells sorted from blood. Noted subset: CD45RA+ positively selected. These receptors originate from a man aged 25-40 years in good health.

This chain links TRBV19 with TRBJ2-1, with 7 bases lining up with TRBD2. Germline V gene lookup returns CDR1 LNHDA and CDR2 SQIVND (reference sequence). The CDR3 loop spans 16 amino acids. V lost 3 bases to trimming and J lost 8 bases; unmatched junction nucleotides: 13. The CDR3 DNA follows: TGTGCCAGTAGTATGGCTAGCGGACTATATATGGATGAGCAGTTCTTC. The encoded protein is CASSMASGLYMDEQFF.

The chain joins TRBV10-2 to TRBJ1-1; perhaps TRBD1 as D (6 bases). V dropped 8 bases and J dropped 4 bases, with 14 bases sitting between them. Germline CDR1 and CDR2: WSHSY and SAAADI. There are 13 residues in the CDR3. This chain's CDR3 is CASSTGFFTEAFF. The CDR3 DNA sequence: TGCGCCAGCTCGACAGGTTTTTTCACTGAAGCTTTCTTT.

The chain carries TRBV7-9 and TRBJ2-3; possible D gene TRBD2, 5 bases. This CDR3 has 17 amino acids. The germline V and J ends were trimmed by 3 bases and 4 bases, with 20 bases remaining between them. CDR1 and CDR2 from the germline V gene are SEHNR and FQNEAQ (reference sequence). CDR3 protein: CASSFSRVASRSDTQYF. The CDR3 nucleotides read TGTGCCAGCAGCTTTTCTCGCGTGGCTAGCCGGTCAGATACGCAGTATTTT. The full variable domain, completed using reference TRBV7-9 and TRBJ2-3, is DTGVSQNPRHKITKRGQNVTFRCDPISEHNRLYWYRQTLGQGPEFLTYFQNEAQLEKSRLLSDRFSAERPKGSFSTLEIQRTEQGDSAMYLCASSFSRVASRSDTQYFGPGTRLTVL.

This chain joins TRBV28 and TRBJ1-1, with no clear D. Trimming cost V 2 bases and J 2 bases, with 15 bases left between them. Per germline, CDR1 MDHEN and CDR2 SYDVKM. The CDR3 extends over 16 amino acids. CDR3 nucleotide sequence: TGTGCCAGCAGTTTAAGTAATTTTCGCTCCAACACTGAAGCTTTCTTT. Its translation is CASSLSNFRSNTEAFF.

The chain links TRBV5-4 to TRBJ2-7, with 14 bases fitting TRBD2. Germline V gene lookup returns CDR1 SGHNT and CDR2 YYREEE (reference sequence). V gave up 4 bases and J gave up 4 bases; unmatched junction bases: 13. The length of the CDR3 is 18 residues. In DNA, the CDR3 is TGTGCCAGCAGCCCTCGACTAGCGGGAGGGCCTATTATATACGAGCAGTACTTC. The encoded protein is CASSPRLAGGPIIYEQYF.

CDR3 region: CAISETQSAFF. The CDR3 coding sequence is TGTGCCATCAGTGAGACACAATCAGCTTTCTTT. The chain recombines TRBV10-3 with TRBJ1-1, with no clear D. Germline V gene sequence: CDR1 ENHRY, CDR2 SYGVKD. The CDR3 sequence is 11 residues long. V lost 2 bases to trimming and J lost 10 bases, with 8 bases between them.

The chain carries TRBV9 and TRBJ2-1; TRBD2 matches at 8 bases. CDR3 length equals 15 residues. With V trimmed by 4 bases and J by 6 bases, 9 bases remained unmatched. Germline CDR1 is SGDLS and CDR2 is YYNGEE. The CDR3 nucleotides are TGTGCCAGCAGCCCCGTCCCGGGAGGGCCCAATGAGCAGTTCTTC. Its translation is CASSPVPGGPNEQFF.

The chain's CDR3 is CASIGGTSGSRGWEQYF. In nucleotides, the CDR3 is TGTGCCAGCATCGGGGGGACTAGCGGGAGTCGAGGGTGGGAGCAGTACTTC. V and J are TRBV2 and TRBJ2-7; the match to TRBD2 covers 14 bases. The germline V gene encodes CDR1 SNHLY and CDR2 FYNNEI. The CDR3 contains 17 residues. V dropped 7 bases and J dropped 7; count of bases not matched to a gene: 15.

The V gene is TRBV6-5, the J gene TRBJ2-5; D perhaps matches TRBD1 (5 bases). Germline V gives CDR1 MNHEY, CDR2 SVGAGI. V was pared by 6 bases and J by 5 bases, with 19 bases between. The CDR3 loop spans 15 amino acids. This CDR3 is CASRPLTAGWETQYF. As DNA, the CDR3 is TGTGCCAGCAGACCCCTTACGGCAGGGTGGGAGACCCAGTACTTC.

The chain combines TRBV7-9 with TRBJ2-3; 13 nucleotides line up with TRBD2. The CDR3 runs to 17 residues. V lost 5 bases and J lost 3; bases outside the gene matches: 8. Per the germline V gene, CDR1 is SEHNR and CDR2 is FQNEAQ (reference sequence). For the CDR3, the DNA is TGTGCCAGCAGCCCTACTAGCGGGAGGGCTGGGACAGATACGCAGTATTTT. It codes for CASSPTSGRAGTDTQYF.

The chain uses TRBV10-3 and TRBJ2-1; TRBD1 might be the D (5 bases). The CDR3 is made up of 14 amino acids. The germline V gene has CDR1 ENHRY and CDR2 SYGVKD. Trimming left V 10 bases short and J 2 bases short, with 15 bases between. The CDR3 spells CATSFDRTYNEQFF. CDR3 bases: TGTGCCACGTCGTTTGACAGAACCTACAATGAGCAGTTCTTC.

The chain is built from TRBV7-2 and TRBJ2-7; 9 nucleotides line up with TRBD1. The J segment lost 3 bases and the V segment lost 3 bases, leaving 3 bases of the junction unmatched. Germline V gene lookup returns CDR1 SGHTA and CDR2 FQGNSA. CDR3 length: 14 amino acids. CDR3 DNA: TGTGCCAGCAGCTTCCGGGACAGGGTCTACGAGCAGTACTTC. This translates into CASSFRDRVYEQYF.

J is TRBJ1-1 and V is TRBV6-6; D is uncertain. Trimming shortened V by 0 bases and J by 1 base, and 6 bases separated the two germline ends. This CDR3 is 14 amino acids long. CDR1 is MNHNY and CDR2 is SVGAGI in the germline V gene (reference sequence). In DNA, the CDR3 is TGTGCCAGCAGTTACTCGTCCGCGAACACTGAAGCTTTCTTT. The encoded protein is CASSYSSANTEAFF.

This chain links TRBV7-2 with TRBJ2-5, with D tentatively TRBD1 (5 bases). Trimming cost V 8 bases and J 4 bases, with 17 bases left between them. Germline loops: CDR1 SGHTA, CDR2 FQGNSA. There are 14 residues in the CDR3. CDR3 protein: CASGPQQAGETQYF. In DNA form, the CDR3 reads TGTGCCAGCGGCCCACAACAGGCTGGAGAGACCCAGTACTTC.

The chain recombines TRBV18 with TRBJ2-2, with 11 nucleotides matching TRBD2. CDR3 length equals 17 residues. Trimming took 5 bases from V and 0 from J; bases not matched to a gene: 5. The germline V gene encodes CDR1 KGHSH and CDR2 LQKENI. CDR3 sequence (DNA): TGTGCCAGCTCAGGGCTAGCGGGAGGATCGAACACCGGGGAGCTGTTTTTT. Its protein is CASSGLAGGSNTGELFF.

This CDR3 reads CASSQTSGAKNIQYF. CDR3 bases: TGTGCCAGCAGTCAAACTAGCGGAGCCAAAAACATTCAGTACTTC. The chain combines TRBV27 with TRBJ2-4, with 8 bases matching TRBD2. This CDR3 comprises 15 residues. The junction had 3 bases not matched to a gene; V was cut back by 5 bases and J by 0 bases. Germline CDR1 reads MNHEY; CDR2 reads SMNVEV (reference sequence).

The V and J genes are TRBV28 and TRBJ2-2; the D is unclear. V lost 6 bases, J lost 2 bases, and 13 bases lay in between. Germline loops: CDR1 MDHEN, CDR2 SYDVKM. The CDR3 is made up of 15 amino acids. The DNA of the CDR3 is TGTGCCAGCAGCAGTATCCGGGTCAACACCGGGGAGCTGTTTTTT. Its translation: CASSSIRVNTGELFF.

This clone was observed a single time. The chain is built from TRBV11-2 and TRBJ2-5, with D perhaps TRBD2 (6 bases). This CDR3 is 16 amino acids long. CDR1 SGHAT and CDR2 FQNNGV come from the germline V gene. The V end lost 4 bases, the J end lost 3 bases, and 18 bases lay between the germline ends. This chain's CDR3 is CASSSLTTRRKETQYF. The DNA for the CDR3 is TGTGCCAGCAGCTCTCTCACGACTAGGAGAAAAGAGACCCAGTACTTC.

The V call is TRBV10-2, the J call TRBJ2-1, with D perhaps assigned TRBD1 or TRBD2 (5 bases each). The CDR3 is made up of 13 amino acids. The germline V gene has CDR1 WSHSY and CDR2 SAAADI. V shed 6 bases and J shed 13 bases, with 19 bases lying between them. The CDR3 spells CASRDGRDVKQFF. The CDR3 bases are TGCGCCAGCAGAGACGGCCGGGACGTAAAACAGTTCTTC.

The rearrangement uses TRBV25-1 and TRBJ2-7, with 8 positions matching TRBD1. The CDR3 spans 13 residues. V was pared by 5 bases and J by 3 bases, with 3 bases of the junction left unmatched. In germline, CDR1 is MGHDK, CDR2 SYGVNS. The CDR3 DNA follows: TGTGCCAGCAGTAAGGGACAGGTCTACGAGCAGTACTTC. Residues: CASSKGQVYEQYF.

V usage is TRBV5-1 and J usage is TRBJ2-3, with 10 bases lining up with TRBD1. The CDR3 runs to 16 residues. Germline V gene sequence: CDR1 SGHRS, CDR2 YFSETQ. V was pared by 0 bases and J by 3 bases, with 4 bases of the junction left unmatched. CDR3: CASSLGTGGETDTQYF. The CDR3 DNA reads TGCGCCAGCAGCTTGGGGACAGGGGGTGAGACAGATACGCAGTATTTT.

This sequence joins TRBV11-2 and TRBJ2-3; 7 bases are shared with TRBD1. This CDR3 region has 17 residues. Germline CDR1 SGHAT, CDR2 FQNNGV. The ends lost 0 bases at V and 2 bases at J; junction bases unmatched: 8. In DNA form, the CDR3 reads TGTGCCAGCAGCTTAGAAGGTCGCAGGGGGTACACAGATACGCAGTATTTT. Translated: CASSLEGRRGYTDTQYF. Complete variable domain (other parts from reference TRBV11-2 and TRBJ2-3): EAGVAQSPRYKIIEKRQSVAFWCNPISGHATLYWYQQILGQGPKLLIQFQNNGVVDDSQLPKDRFSAERLKGVDSTLKIQPAKLEDSAVYLCASSLEGRRGYTDTQYFGPGTRLTVL.

The J gene is TRBJ1-3, the V gene TRBV7-9; D perhaps matches TRBD1 (5 bases). CDR1 SEHNR and CDR2 FQNEAQ come from the germline V gene (reference sequence). CDR3 length: 19 residues. Trimming removed 10 bases from V and 4 bases from J, with 32 bases in between. Here the CDR3 reads CAILDAQQTDLAGGNTIYF. The CDR3 DNA follows: TGTGCCATCCTTGACGCACAACAGACAGACTTAGCGGGCGGAAACACCATATATTTT.

The V and J genes are TRBV9 and TRBJ2-7; D remains ambiguous. Germline values: CDR1 SGDLS, CDR2 YYNGEE. V was clipped by 4 bases and J by 0 bases, with 14 bases between them. This CDR3 spans 15 amino acids. CDR3 amino acids: CASSPDEVPSYEQYF. The CDR3 DNA follows: TGTGCCAGCAGCCCAGACGAGGTTCCCTCCTACGAGCAGTACTTC.

V and J are TRBV7-9 and TRBJ1-1; TRBD1 is a possible D gene (5 bases). Trimming stripped 3 bases from V and 11 bases from J, with 16 bases between. The germline V gene has CDR1 SEHNR and CDR2 FQNEAQ (reference sequence). The CDR3 runs to 13 residues. CDR3 residues: CASSFPDSLVAFF. The CDR3 DNA reads TGTGCCAGCAGCTTCCCCGACAGTCTAGTCGCTTTCTTT.

The rearrangement joins TRBV20-1 to TRBJ2-1; no firm D call. V gave up 3 bases and J gave up 13 bases, with 13 bases separating them. Germline V gene data show CDR1 as DFQATT and CDR2 as SNEGSKA (reference sequence). The CDR3 runs to 11 residues. The CDR3 DNA sequence: TGCAGTGCTAGGAACACCCCGACCCAGTTCTTC. Translated, it gives CSARNTPTQFF.

The chain joins TRBV6-6 to TRBJ1-5; D gene unclear. V was shortened by 1 base and J by 4 bases, with 8 bases between the two germline ends. The CDR3 sequence is 14 residues long. From germline, CDR1 is MNHNY and CDR2 SVGAGI (reference sequence). CDR3 region: CASSYWRGNQPQHF. The CDR3 nucleotides are TGTGCCAGCAGTTACTGGCGGGGTAATCAGCCCCAGCATTTT.

The rearrangement uses TRBV28 and TRBJ2-7, with TRBD2 matching over 13 bases. This CDR3 is 18 amino acids long. Trimming took 6 bases from V and 4 from J; bases not matched to a gene: 15. Germline assignment: CDR1 MDHEN and CDR2 SYDVKM. This CDR3 is CASSGLAGVSESPYEQYF. CDR3 in DNA: TGTGCCAGCAGCGGACTAGCGGGAGTGTCGGAGTCCCCATACGAGCAGTACTTC.

Concerning this clone itself: This sample includes further DNA sequences coding for the same CDR3. The chain joins TRBV7-9 to TRBJ2-5; 9 bases agree with TRBD2. Trimming cost V 1 base and J 2 bases; bases outside gene matches: 2. CDR3 size: 15 residues. Per germline, CDR1 SEHNR and CDR2 FQNEAQ (reference sequence). In nucleotides, the CDR3 is TGTGCCAGCAGCTTAGGACTAGCGGTACAAGAGACCCAGTACTTC. This codes for CASSLGLAVQETQYF.